This TCR beta chain was recovered during a study of T cell repertoires in cytomegalovirus infection (dated by TCRdb to the late 2010s). Regarding the study in general: Donor HLA type was relevant to the analysis, because carriage of CMV infection together with the matching HLA type was indicated by public TCR beta signatures.

This clonotype has a handful of counts. Its antigen is unknown. Base qualities are not provided; no much larger clone lies one nucleotide away. The germline V gene encodes CDR1 DFQATT and CDR2 SNEGSKA (reference sequence). The CDR3 numbers 18 residues from cysteine through phenylalanine. The retained sequence is limited to the CDR3, 54 bases, with the frame set at the first base. The V and J ends are trimmed by 0 bases and 6 bases, leaving 24 bases between them. Data came from an Illumina HiSeq 1500. TCRdb reprocessed the public reads (quality trimming at Q25 with fastp, clone calling with MiXCR) and kept in-frame beta chains. Every distinct CDR3 protein forms one entry, paired with its most common genes and DNA. The sample table shows some 180,000 distinct CDR3 sequences, and roughly 9.8% are seen once. The ten largest make up approximately 4.2% of the sample. Study-wide findings and limitations: Carriers of CMV infection plus the relevant HLA type were discriminated by the cumulative frequency of public TCR beta family members in the study cohort and in an independent approximately 340-donor cohort. In the ex vivo response, HLA-C-restricted CMV-specific TCR beta clonotypes were dominant, and in two of eight donors the single most frequent clonotype came from this HLA-C-restricted group.

In this chain, TRBV20-1 is recombined with TRBJ2-1; the D region is possibly TRBD1 or TRBD2, each matching across 5 bases. The source is a human donor in good health (CMV status not recorded). Some clones in this sample may be carry-over from other donors' samples. Material for sequencing was PBMCs. In nucleotide form, the sequence is TGCAGTGCTAGAGATCCGATTGGGGTAGCGAGGGGCGGCAATGAGCAGTTCTTC. Protein translation: CSARDPIGVARGGNEQFF.